Each of the 7 T cell receptor beta chains below was sequenced from the same sample in a study of blood T cell repertoires in COVID-19. Generated by immunoSEQ multiplex PCR, the TCRdb table keeps only in-frame clones and is missing some. The table lists 150,000 to 200,000 clones, 78% of them singletons. The sequenced material came from peripheral blood. The receptors were sampled from a woman aged 80 or over with acute or convalescent COVID-19.

This chain joins TRBV28 and TRBJ1-2; 7 bases map to TRBD1. From germline, CDR1 is MDHEN and CDR2 SYDVKM. CDR3 length: 15 amino acids. Germline trimming cut 2 bases from V and 8 bases from J; bases unmatched to any gene: 11. CDR3 in DNA: TGTGCCAGCAGTTTAGGCGGACAGGCCCCGAAGGGCTACACCTTC. Encoded protein: CASSLGGQAPKGYTF.

The V call is TRBV3-1 (or the pseudogene TRBV3-2), the J call TRBJ1-2; 9 bases map to TRBD1. This CDR3 is built from 15 residues. In germline, CDR1 is LGHDT, CDR2 YNNKEL (reference sequence). V was clipped by 1 base and J by 5 bases; unmatched bases: 5. CDR3 nucleotide sequence: TGTGCCAGCAGCCAAGGGACAGGGGAAGGGTATGGCTACACCTTC. Residues: CASSQGTGEGYGYTF.

The table lists this clone with a count of one. V and J are TRBV18 and TRBJ2-3; 11 bases align to TRBD2. Unmatched junction bases numbered 2, after V lost 1 base and J lost 2 bases. CDR1 is KGHSH, CDR2 LQKENI, per germline. The CDR3 sequence is 16 residues long. The CDR3 DNA reads TGTGCCAGCTCACCACTAGCGGGGGGGGACACAGATACGCAGTATTTT. Translated, it gives CASSPLAGGDTDTQYF. The variable domain in full, completed from reference TRBV18 and TRBJ2-3, reads NAGVMQNPRHLVRRRGQEARLRCSPMKGHSHVYWYRQLPEEGLKFMVYLQKENIIDESGMPKERFSAEFPKEGPSILRIQQVVRGDSAAYFCASSPLAGGDTDTQYFGPGTRLTVL.

The sample holds one count of this clone. This chain links TRBV7-4 with TRBJ2-7; 10 nucleotides match TRBD1. The CDR3 has 16 residues. After removal of 5 bases from V and 3 bases from J, the junction contained 10 bases not matched to a gene. Germline V gene lookup returns CDR1 SGHVT and CDR2 SQSDAQ. DNA of the CDR3: TGTGCCAGCAGCCTACCGACAGGGGGCCTTATCTACGAGCAGTACTTC. It translates to CASSLPTGGLIYEQYF.

DNA of the CDR3: TGTGCCAGCAGTTTACGCACAGGGTCCGGAGATACGCAGTATTTT. It translates to CASSLRTGSGDTQYF. V gene TRBV28 combines with J gene TRBJ2-3; the D gene is possibly TRBD1 (6 bases). CDR3 length equals 15 residues. CDR1 and CDR2 (germline): MDHEN, SYDVKM. V was pared by 2 bases and J by 5 bases, with 14 bases between.

The chain links TRBV30 to TRBJ1-1, with no clear D. The V end lost 8 bases, the J end lost 6 bases, and 10 bases lay between the germline ends. The CDR3 contains 10 residues. Germline-derived CDR1 and CDR2 are GTSNPN and SVGIG (reference sequence). CDR3 nucleotides: TGTGCCGGCCAGAGGCCTGAAGCTTTCTTT. Protein: CAGQRPEAFF.

This rearrangement joins TRBV7-2 to TRBJ2-2, with 14 bases that match TRBD2. Trimming took 5 bases from V and 7 from J; bases not matched to a gene: 6. The CDR3 covers 16 residues. CDR1 SGHTA and CDR2 FQGNSA come from the germline V gene. CDR3 coding DNA: TGTGCCAGCAGCCCGGGACTAGCGGGGGTTGGCGGGGAGCTGTTTTTT. Translation: CASSPGLAGVGGELFF.